This T cell receptor (beta chain) was recovered during a study of T cells after yellow fever vaccination. Germline CDR1 SQVTM, CDR2 ANQGSEA. J was trimmed by 1 base and V by 7 bases; bases with no gene match: 6. This CDR3 region has 13 residues. TCRdb redid the calling of the 5' RACE reads with MiXCR, one entry per CDR3 protein. The sample consists of a few hundred thousand distinct CDR3 sequences, about 17% of them appearing once. The clonotype comes from a man between 18 and 29 years old who received the YFV17D yellow fever vaccine. Source: PBMCs, taken before the yellow fever booster vaccination. This chain links TRBV29-1 with TRBJ1-2; TRBD1 aligns across 7 bases. CDR3 loop: CSAQGGLNYGYTF. The CDR3 bases are TGCAGCGCTCAGGGGGGACTTAACTATGGCTACACCTTC.